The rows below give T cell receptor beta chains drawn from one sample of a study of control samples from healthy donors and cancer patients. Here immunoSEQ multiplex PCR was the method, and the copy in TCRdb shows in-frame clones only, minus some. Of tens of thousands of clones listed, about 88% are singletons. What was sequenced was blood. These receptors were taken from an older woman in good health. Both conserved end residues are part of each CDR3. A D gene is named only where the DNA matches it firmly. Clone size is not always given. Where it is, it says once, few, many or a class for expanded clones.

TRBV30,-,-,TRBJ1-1,CAWSIGGDTEAFF
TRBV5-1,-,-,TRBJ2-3,CASHPVGGPDTQYF
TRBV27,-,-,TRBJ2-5,CASSLLPRETQYF
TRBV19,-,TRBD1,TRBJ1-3,CASSIAGRGPGNTIYF
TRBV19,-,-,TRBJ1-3,CASSIDRTGVLSGNTIYF
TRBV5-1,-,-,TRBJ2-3,CASSLAADTQYF
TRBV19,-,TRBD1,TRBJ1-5,CASSGGPGQISNQPQHF
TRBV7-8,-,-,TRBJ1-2,CASSLGTQGIVYGYTF
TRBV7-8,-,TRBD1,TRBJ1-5,CASSSGQTLSKTQHF
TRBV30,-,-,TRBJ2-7,CAWSVLGGSSYEQYF
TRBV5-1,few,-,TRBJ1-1,CASSLNAENTEAFF
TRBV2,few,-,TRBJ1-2,CASTSGYDYTF
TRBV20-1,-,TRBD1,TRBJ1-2,CSARTGSGYTF
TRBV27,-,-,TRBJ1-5,CASSLGWSNQPQHF
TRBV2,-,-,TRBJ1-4,CASSEALGFNEKLFF
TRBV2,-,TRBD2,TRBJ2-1,CASSVKAGNNNEQFF
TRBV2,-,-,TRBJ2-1,CASTEGGTYNEQFF
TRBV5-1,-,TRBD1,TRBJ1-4,CASSSQGGPGEKLFF
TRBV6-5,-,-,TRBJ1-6,CASSYSVGEGSPLHF
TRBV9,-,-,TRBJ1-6,CASSVRVGFQSPLHF
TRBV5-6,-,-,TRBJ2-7,CASSFPFRGDYEQYF
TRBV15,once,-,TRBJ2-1,CATSRATETRGLRNIYNEQFF
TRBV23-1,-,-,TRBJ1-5,CASIPNQPQHF
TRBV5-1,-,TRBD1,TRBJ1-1,CASSIDGQGGIEAFF
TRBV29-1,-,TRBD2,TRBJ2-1,CSASGNNEQFF
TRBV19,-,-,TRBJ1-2,CASTTGPSYTF
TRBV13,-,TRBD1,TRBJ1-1,CASSHDRDWGAFF
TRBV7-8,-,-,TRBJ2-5,CASSQIGTSQETQYF
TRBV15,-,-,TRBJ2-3,CATSSFGDTDTQYF
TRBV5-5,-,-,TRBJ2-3,CASSPYTDTQYF
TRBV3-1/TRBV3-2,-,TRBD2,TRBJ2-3,CASSQDSSGRRGAQYF
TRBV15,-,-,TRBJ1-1,CATSPRGGAGATEAFF
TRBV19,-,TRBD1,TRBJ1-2,CASSIGTGRDYGYTF
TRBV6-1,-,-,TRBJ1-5,CASSPQGYNQPQHF
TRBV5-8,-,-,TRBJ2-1,CASSAGTISYNEQFF
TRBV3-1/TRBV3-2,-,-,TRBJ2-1,CASSQYTGNVNNEQFF
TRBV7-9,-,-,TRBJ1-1,CASSFEGLMNTEAFF
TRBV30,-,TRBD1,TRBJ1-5,CAWSVRGQNNQPQHF
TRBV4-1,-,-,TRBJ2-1,CASSQVDMGLSSYNEQFF
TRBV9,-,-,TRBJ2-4,CASNPTGESIQYF
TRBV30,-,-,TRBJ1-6,CAWSRANSPLHF
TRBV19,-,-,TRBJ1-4,CASREDATNEKLFF
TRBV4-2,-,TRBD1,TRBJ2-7,CASSLHRGGDEQYF
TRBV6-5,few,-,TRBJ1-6,CASSSENSPLHF
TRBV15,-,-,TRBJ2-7,CATSTRTGSSYEQYF
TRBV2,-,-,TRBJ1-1,CASRVDSTNTEAFF
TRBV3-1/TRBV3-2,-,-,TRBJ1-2,CASSQETRNYGYTF
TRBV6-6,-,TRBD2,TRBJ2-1,CASSKTSDNEQFF
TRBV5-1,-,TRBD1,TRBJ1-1,CASSLDGQGTEAFF
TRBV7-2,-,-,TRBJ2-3,CASSPPRVASTDTQYF
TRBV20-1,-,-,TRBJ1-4,CSASGGATNEKLFF
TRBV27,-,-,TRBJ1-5,CASSPRTSTRYQPQHF
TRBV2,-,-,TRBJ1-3,CASTASQGLSGNTIYF
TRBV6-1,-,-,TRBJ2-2,CASGGFKGRGNTGELFF
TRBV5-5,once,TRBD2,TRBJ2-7,CASSYAGGFYEQYF
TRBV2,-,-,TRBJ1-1,CASRGQNTEAFF
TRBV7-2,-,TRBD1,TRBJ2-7,CASSLGVQGAYEQYF